The 8 T cell receptor beta chains presented below share a single source sample, sequenced in a study of shared clonotypes between healthy human individuals (TCRdb year 2020). The library was obtained by the immunoSEQ multiplex PCR assay. Entries here come from immuneACCESS through TCRdb and include only in-frame sequences with V and J called. Some clones fail to appear in such tables; in the studies checked, an unresolved V gene covers under half of the shortfall, and the cause of the remainder is unknown. This sample has about 2.4 million clones in its table, and 80% to 95% of those were observed once. Jointly, the top ten make up 0.36% of the sample. The sequenced sample consisted of naive CD4+ T cells from PBMCs. What the cell subset or site label conveys for this sample: CD45RA+ positively selected. These receptors originate from a man between 18 and 35 years old in good health. Some clones in this sample may be carry-over from other donors' samples.

This clone was detected once. The V call is TRBV2, the J call TRBJ1-2; no reliable D call. V was clipped by 2 bases and J by 8 bases, with 12 bases between them. The CDR3 has 13 residues. Germline CDR1 SNHLY, CDR2 FYNNEI. CDR3 region: CASSEIRQNGYTF. CDR3 DNA: TGTGCCAGCAGTGAAATACGACAAAACGGCTACACCTTC. Drawing the rest from reference TRBV2 and TRBJ1-2, the complete variable domain is EPEVTQTPSHQVTQMGQEVILRCVPISNHLYFYWYRQILGQKVEFLVSFYNNEISEKSEIFDDQFSVERPDGSNFTLKIRSTKLEDSAMYFCASSEIRQNGYTFGSGTRLTVV.

The rearrangement links TRBV5-1 to TRBJ1-5, with 7 bases fitting TRBD1. Germline CDR1 and CDR2: SGHRS and YFSETQ. V shed 2 bases and J 7 bases; nucleotides not matched to a gene: 9. This CDR3 spans 15 amino acids. The CDR3 spells CASSLTTGELQPQHF. As DNA, the CDR3 is TGCGCCAGCAGCTTAACTACAGGGGAATTGCAGCCCCAGCATTTT.

CDR3 DNA: TGCGCCAGCGCGAGGACAGCTGTTTCCTCAGATACGCAGTATTTT. It specifies CASARTAVSSDTQYF. This rearrangement joins TRBV5-1 to TRBJ2-3; D is possibly TRBD1 (6 bases). The germline V gene has CDR1 SGHRS and CDR2 YFSETQ. The CDR3 runs 15 residues. V shed 7 bases and J shed 4 bases, with 19 bases lying between them.

The V call is TRBV7-9, the J call TRBJ2-7; perhaps TRBD1 as D (6 bases). The germline gives CDR1 SEHNR, CDR2 FQNEAQ (reference sequence). There are 14 residues in the CDR3. Between the trimmed V and J ends, which lost 2 bases and 5 bases, there was a span of 13 bases. Here the CDR3 DNA reads TGTGCCAGCAGCTTAAAAGGGTCAGGGGACGAGCAGTACTTC. It is translated as CASSLKGSGDEQYF.

The genes are TRBV19 and TRBJ2-1, with a weak D call TRBD2 (5 bases). The CDR3 is 15 amino acids. The V end was cut by 3 bases, the J end by 5 bases, with 14 bases between. The germline gives CDR1 LNHDA, CDR2 SQIVND (reference sequence). CDR3 residues: CASSIGLRPNNEQFF. The CDR3 DNA sequence: TGTGCCAGTAGTATTGGACTGCGCCCGAACAATGAGCAGTTCTTC.

Turning to this clone: Different DNA sequences within this sample yield the same CDR3. In nucleotides, the CDR3 is TGTGCCAGCAGTTTATTCAGCAATCAGCCCCAGCATTTT. The encoded protein is CASSLFSNQPQHF. The genes are TRBV28 and TRBJ1-5; D is unclear. The CDR3 has 13 residues. Trimming took 1 base from V and 1 from J, leaving 2 bases between them. Germline lookup yields CDR1 MDHEN and CDR2 SYDVKM.

This clone was seen just once. The chain employs TRBV5-4 and TRBJ1-4, with D maybe TRBD1 (6 bases). The V end was cut by 2 bases, the J end by 0 bases, with 8 bases between. CDR1 is SGHNT and CDR2 is YYREEE in the germline V gene (reference sequence). The CDR3 is 15 amino acids. The CDR3 loop reads CASSLQGTTNEKLFF. Written as DNA, the CDR3 is TGTGCCAGCAGCTTACAGGGCACAACTAATGAAAAACTGTTTTTT.

J is TRBJ2-7 and V is TRBV28, with 11 bases fitting TRBD2. CDR1 is MDHEN and CDR2 is SYDVKM in the germline V gene. This CDR3 is 17 amino acids long. V lost 7 bases, J lost 1 base, and 12 bases stayed unmatched. CDR3 bases: TGTGCCAGCAAGCGGAACCTAGGACTAGCGGGTTCCTACGAGCAGTACTTC. Protein: CASKRNLGLAGSYEQYF.